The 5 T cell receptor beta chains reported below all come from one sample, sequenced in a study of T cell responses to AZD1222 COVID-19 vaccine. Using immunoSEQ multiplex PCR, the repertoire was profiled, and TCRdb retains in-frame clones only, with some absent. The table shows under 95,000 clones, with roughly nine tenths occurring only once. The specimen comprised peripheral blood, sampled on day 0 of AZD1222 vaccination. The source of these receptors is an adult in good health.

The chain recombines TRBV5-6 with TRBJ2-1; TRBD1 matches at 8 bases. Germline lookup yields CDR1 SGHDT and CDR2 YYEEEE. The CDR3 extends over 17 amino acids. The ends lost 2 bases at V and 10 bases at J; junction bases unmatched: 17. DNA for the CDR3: TGTGCCAGCAGCTTAGCCGTTGACCGAACCAGGGGGCCAGAGCAGTTCTTC. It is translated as CASSLAVDRTRGPEQFF.

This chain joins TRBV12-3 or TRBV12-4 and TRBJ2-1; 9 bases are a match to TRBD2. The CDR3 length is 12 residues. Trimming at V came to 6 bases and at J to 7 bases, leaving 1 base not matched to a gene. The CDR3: CASRSGRNEQFF. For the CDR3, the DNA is TGTGCCAGCAGAAGCGGGAGGAATGAGCAGTTCTTC.

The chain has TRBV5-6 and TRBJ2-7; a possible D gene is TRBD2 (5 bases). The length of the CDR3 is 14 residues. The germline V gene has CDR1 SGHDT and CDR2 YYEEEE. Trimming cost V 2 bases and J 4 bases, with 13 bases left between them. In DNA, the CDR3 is TGTGCCAGCAGCTTAGGATGGACTCGGTACGAGCAGTACTTC. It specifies CASSLGWTRYEQYF.

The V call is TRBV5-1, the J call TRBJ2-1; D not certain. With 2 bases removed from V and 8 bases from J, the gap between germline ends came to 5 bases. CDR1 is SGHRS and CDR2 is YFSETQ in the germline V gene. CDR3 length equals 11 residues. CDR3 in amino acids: CASSLIDEQFF. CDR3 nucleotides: TGCGCCAGCAGCTTAATAGATGAGCAGTTCTTC.

DNA for the CDR3: TGTGCCACATCTACCAAGTCCGACACAGATACGCAGTATTTT. Its protein is CATSTKSDTDTQYF. The genes are TRBV24-1 and TRBJ2-3; D unclear. CDR1 KGHDR and CDR2 SFDVKD come from the germline V gene. The CDR3 contains 14 residues. Trimming removed 10 bases at V and 2 bases at J, with 15 bases between.